The present T cell receptor (beta chain) was sequenced within a study of shared clonotypes between healthy human individuals. Overall study findings and caveats: Of the naive CD4 clonotypes, approximately 5% were shared across a handful of donors. A small donor pool kept down the genetic and exposure-history diversity that was represented.

Germline trimming cut 4 bases from V and 4 bases from J; bases unmatched to any gene: 3. This CDR3 has 14 amino acids. The germline V gene has CDR1 SEHNR and CDR2 FQNEAQ (reference sequence). Assay: immunoSEQ multiplex PCR; the TCRdb copy retains only in-frame clones and omits some. The table includes 400,000 or so clones, about 96% detected once. As for this clone: The antigen is unknown. The sample holds other DNA sequences that translate to the same CDR3.

Sequenced material: memory CD8+ T cells sorted from blood. Noted subset: CD45RO+ cells pooled with CCR7-negative TemRA cells. The chain joins TRBV7-9 to TRBJ1-2; 10 bases map to TRBD1. The TCR originated in a man in his thirties or forties in good health. In nucleotides, the CDR3 is TGTGCCAGCAGCTCGGGACAGGGGTCCTATGGCTACACCTTC. Its translation: CASSSGQGSYGYTF.